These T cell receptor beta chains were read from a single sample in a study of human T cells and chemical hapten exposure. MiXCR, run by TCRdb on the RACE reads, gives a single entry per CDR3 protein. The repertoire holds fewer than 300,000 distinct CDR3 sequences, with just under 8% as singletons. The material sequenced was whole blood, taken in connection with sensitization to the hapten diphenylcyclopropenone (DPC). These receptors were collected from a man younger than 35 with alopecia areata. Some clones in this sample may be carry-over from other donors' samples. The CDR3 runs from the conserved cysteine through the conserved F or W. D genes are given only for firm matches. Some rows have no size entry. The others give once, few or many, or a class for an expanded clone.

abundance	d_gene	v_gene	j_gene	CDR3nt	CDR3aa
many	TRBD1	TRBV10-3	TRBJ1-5	TGTGCCATCGGGACAGTTAATCAGCCCCAGCATTTT	CAIGTVNQPQHF
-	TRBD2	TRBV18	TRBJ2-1	TGTGCCAGCTCTCCCGGGACTAGCGGGAATGAGCAGTTCTTC	CASSPGTSGNEQFF
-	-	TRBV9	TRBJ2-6	TGTGCCAGCAGCGTAGACCCCTCTGGGGCCAACGTCCTGACTTTC	CASSVDPSGANVLTF
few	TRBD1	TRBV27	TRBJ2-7	TGTGCCAGCAGTTTATTGTACGGGACAGGGGGTTACGAGCAGTACTTC	CASSLLYGTGGYEQYF
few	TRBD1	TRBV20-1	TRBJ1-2	TGCAGTGCTACGGACAGGGGGCGTTTTGGATTC	CSATDRGRFGF
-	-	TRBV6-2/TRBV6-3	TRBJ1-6	TGTGCCAGCAATCGGGACGGCAGCTCCTATAATTCACCCCTCCACTTT	CASNRDGSSYNSPLHF
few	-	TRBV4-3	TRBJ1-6	TGCGCCAGCAGCCGTACCCAGAGGGGTGAGAATTCACCCCTCCACTTT	CASSRTQRGENSPLHF
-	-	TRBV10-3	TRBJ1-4	TGTGCCATCAGTGAGTCGATGGCAACTAATGAAAAACTGTTTTTT	CAISESMATNEKLFF
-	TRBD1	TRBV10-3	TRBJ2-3	TGTGCCATCAGGACCCTCCCGGGACAGGGAGGGACAGATACGCAGTATTTT	CAIRTLPGQGGTDTQYF
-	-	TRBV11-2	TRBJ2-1	TGTGCCAGCAGCTTTGTTCAGGGCTCCTACAATGAGCAGTTCTTC	CASSFVQGSYNEQFF
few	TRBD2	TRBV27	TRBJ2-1	TGTGCCAGCAGTTTTTCACGGGTAGCGGGGGGCTCCTACAATGAGCAGTTCTTC	CASSFSRVAGGSYNEQFF
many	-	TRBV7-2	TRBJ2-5	TGTGCCAGCAGCTTACTACAGCAAGAGACCCAGTACTTC	CASSLLQQETQYF
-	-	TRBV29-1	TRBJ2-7	TGCAGCGTTGACCGTCTTGAAGGGGAAGAGCAGTACTTC	CSVDRLEGEEQYF
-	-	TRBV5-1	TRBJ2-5	TGCGCCAGCAGCTCGAGACCCAGGGGCGGAGAGACCCAGTACTTC	CASSSRPRGGETQYF
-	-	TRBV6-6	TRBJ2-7	TGTGCCAGCAGTTACTCGAGTCTGTCCTACGAGCAGTACTTC	CASSYSSLSYEQYF
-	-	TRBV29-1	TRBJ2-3	TGCAGCGTTGAAGGGGGTAGCACAGATACGCAGTATTTT	CSVEGGSTDTQYF
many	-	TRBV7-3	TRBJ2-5	TGTGCCAGCAGTGCCGCCCAAGAGACCCAGTACTTC	CASSAAQETQYF
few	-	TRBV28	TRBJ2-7	TGTGCCAGCAGTTCCCAGCCTGAGTACGAGCAGTACTTC	CASSSQPEYEQYF